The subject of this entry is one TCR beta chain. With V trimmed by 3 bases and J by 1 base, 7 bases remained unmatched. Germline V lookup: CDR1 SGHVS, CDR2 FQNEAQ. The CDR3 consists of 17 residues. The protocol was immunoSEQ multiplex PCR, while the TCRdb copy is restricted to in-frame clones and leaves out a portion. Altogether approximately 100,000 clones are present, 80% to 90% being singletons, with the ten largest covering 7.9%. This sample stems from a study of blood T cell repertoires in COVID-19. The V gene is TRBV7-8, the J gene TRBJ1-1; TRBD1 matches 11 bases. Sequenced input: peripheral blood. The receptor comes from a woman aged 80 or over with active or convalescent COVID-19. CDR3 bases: TGTGCCAGCAGCTTTCGGACAGGGGGCATTGGGAACACTGAAGCTTTCTTT. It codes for CASSFRTGGIGNTEAFF.